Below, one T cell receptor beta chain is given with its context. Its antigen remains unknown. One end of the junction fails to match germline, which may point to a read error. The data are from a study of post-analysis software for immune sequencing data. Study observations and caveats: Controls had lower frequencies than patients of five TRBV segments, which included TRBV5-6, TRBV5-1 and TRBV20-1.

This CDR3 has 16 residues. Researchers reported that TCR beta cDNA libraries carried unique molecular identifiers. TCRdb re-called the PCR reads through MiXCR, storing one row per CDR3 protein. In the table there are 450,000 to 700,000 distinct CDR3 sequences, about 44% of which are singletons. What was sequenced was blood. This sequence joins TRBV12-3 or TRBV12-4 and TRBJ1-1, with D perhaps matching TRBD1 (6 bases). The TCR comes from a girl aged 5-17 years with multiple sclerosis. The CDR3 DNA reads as TGTGCCAGCAGTTTTTCCCGTGGAAGAAGGGACACTGAAACTTTCTTT. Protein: CASSFSRGRRDTETFF.